This TCR beta chain was obtained from a study of blood T cell repertoires in COVID-19. As for the study in general: Samples taken during acute and convalescent COVID-19 were collected in the United States, Italy and Spain.

This clone was observed a handful of times. Source study methods: Amplified reference gene primers provided the basis for estimating nucleated cell counts. TCRdb keeps only in-frame clones here, not all; method: immunoSEQ multiplex PCR. V and J calls plus clone size are reproduced from that table; the DNA served to infer D and trimming. The table has a few hundred thousand clones, more than 70% seen once. V dropped 10 bases and J dropped 0; count of bases not matched to a gene: 6. CDR1 and CDR2 (germline): ENHRY, SYGVKD. This CDR3 is built from 14 residues. The chain carries TRBV10-3 and TRBJ2-1; 7 positions agree with TRBD2. The source of this sequence is a woman in her fifties or sixties with acute or convalescent COVID-19. The sample consisted of peripheral blood. CDR3 DNA: TGTGCCACCACTCTAGCGGACTCCTACAATGAGCAGTTCTTC. It translates to CATTLADSYNEQFF.